A single sample gave rise to the 15 T cell receptor beta chains below, sequenced in a study of cytomegalovirus exposure and HLA in healthy donors. Researchers ran the PCR with 60 Vbeta and 13 Jbeta primers. Using immunoSEQ multiplex PCR, the repertoire was profiled, and TCRdb retains in-frame clones only, with some absent. The sample holds about 120,000 clones, around 86% seen once. The specimen sequenced was PBMCs. These receptors were collected from a woman aged 35 to 49 in good health and CMV-seronegative.

The J gene is TRBJ2-7, the V gene TRBV29-1; tentative D call: TRBD1 (6 bases). V lost 5 bases to trimming and J lost 5 bases, with 16 bases between them. CDR3 length: 13 residues. The germline gives CDR1 SQVTM, CDR2 ANQGSEA. In nucleotides, the CDR3 is TGCAGCGTTCGTGCAACAGGGCCCCACGAGCAGTACTTC. Translation gives CSVRATGPHEQYF.

Written as DNA, the CDR3 is TGTGCCAGCAGCTCTCCTAGCGGGAGTTTACCTGAGCAGTTCTTC. Translation gives CASSSPSGSLPEQFF. This chain connects TRBV7-9 to TRBJ2-1; the match to TRBD2 covers 10 bases. Looked up from germline, CDR1 is SEHNR and CDR2 is FQNEAQ (reference sequence). V lost 4 bases, J lost 9 bases, and 9 bases stayed unmatched. The CDR3 contains 15 residues.

The chain is built from TRBV9 and TRBJ2-5, with 7 positions matching TRBD2. CDR1 and CDR2 (germline): SGDLS, YYNGEE. The CDR3 contains 16 residues. The junction had 10 bases not matched to a gene; V was cut back by 0 bases and J by 5 bases. CDR3 in amino acids: CASSVDHSGGWETQYF. CDR3 in DNA: TGTGCCAGCAGCGTAGACCATTCGGGGGGTTGGGAGACCCAGTACTTC.

The chain couples TRBV4-1 to TRBJ1-1; TRBD1 matches at 11 bases. The germline CDR1 and CDR2 sequences are MGHRA and YSYEKL. Trimming took 0 bases from V and 5 from J; bases not matched to a gene: 5. CDR3 length: 16 residues. This CDR3 reads CASSQDRGTGGTEAFF. CDR3 sequence (DNA): TGCGCCAGCAGCCAAGATCGTGGGACAGGGGGTACTGAAGCTTTCTTT.

The chain has TRBV28 and TRBJ1-1; D might be TRBD1 (6 bases). The CDR3 covers 15 residues. Deletions cut 6 bases from V and 1 base from J, with 15 bases between. Looked up from germline, CDR1 is MDHEN and CDR2 is SYDVKM. CDR3 nucleotides: TGTGCCAGCAGAGGACAGCTAAGTAGGAACACTGAAGCTTTCTTT. It is translated as CASRGQLSRNTEAFF.

This chain links TRBV7-9 with TRBJ1-2; TRBD1 matches 7 bases. V gave up 5 bases and J gave up 8 bases; unmatched junction bases: 14. Germline-derived CDR1 and CDR2 are SEHNR and FQNEAQ (reference sequence). This CDR3 has 15 amino acids. The CDR3 DNA sequence: TGTGCCAGCAGCCCCCGGACAGGCGCCATGGGGGGCTACACCTTC. The encoded protein is CASSPRTGAMGGYTF.

This clone has just a few counts. The V and J genes are TRBV6-5 and TRBJ1-4; D possibly corresponds to TRBD1 (5 bases). CDR1 is MNHEY and CDR2 is SVGAGI in the germline V gene. V lost 5 bases and J lost 9, with 10 bases in between. The CDR3 sequence is 12 residues long. Here the CDR3 DNA reads TGTGCCAGCAGTAGGGAGGGGAAAAAACTGTTTTTT. Its protein is CASSREGKKLFF.

This chain links TRBV2 with TRBJ2-7; 12 bases are shared with TRBD2. This CDR3 has 16 residues. Germline V gives CDR1 SNHLY, CDR2 FYNNEI. V shed 6 bases, J shed 0 bases, and the junction held 6 bases outside the gene matches. CDR3 region: CASSGTSGSGSYEQYF. DNA of the CDR3: TGTGCCAGCAGCGGGACTAGCGGGTCTGGCTCCTACGAGCAGTACTTC.

This chain joins TRBV10-1 and TRBJ2-5, with TRBD2 identical over 14 bases. The CDR3 covers 16 residues. V was clipped by 7 bases and J by 3 bases; unmatched bases: 7. The germline V gene encodes CDR1 WNHNN and CDR2 SYGVQD (reference sequence). In DNA, the CDR3 is TGCGCCAGCACCCTACCGGGACTAGCGGGAGAAGAGACCCAGTACTTC. Encoded protein: CASTLPGLAGEETQYF.

This sequence joins TRBV9 and TRBJ2-3, with TRBD2 matching over 8 bases. Germline V lookup: CDR1 SGDLS, CDR2 YYNGEE. The V segment lost 0 bases and the J segment 0 bases; nucleotides outside the gene matches: 6. This CDR3 has 17 residues. In DNA, the CDR3 is TGTGCCAGCAGCGTAGACAGAGCGGGAGTTAGCACAGATACGCAGTATTTT. Amino acid sequence: CASSVDRAGVSTDTQYF.

This chain joins TRBV7-9 and TRBJ2-5; 7 bases map to TRBD1. Trimming cost V 6 bases and J 1 base; bases outside gene matches: 11. The CDR3 loop spans 16 amino acids. Germline values: CDR1 SEHNR, CDR2 FQNEAQ (reference sequence). CDR3 region: CASSSSTGTIQETQYF. The CDR3 bases are TGTGCCAGCAGTTCGTCGACAGGGACGATCCAAGAGACCCAGTACTTC.

The chain employs TRBV21-1 and TRBJ1-5. TRBV21-1 is flagged as a pseudogene. The CDR3 is 17 residues long. CDR3 residues: CASSKARSEPYNQPQHF. The CDR3 DNA reads TGTGCCAGCAGCAAAGCGAGGTCAGAACCATACAATCAGCCCCAGCATTTT.

This chain uses TRBV28 with TRBJ1-6; no clear D gene. The germline CDR1 and CDR2 sequences are MDHEN and SYDVKM. This CDR3 spans 12 amino acids. V was clipped by 8 bases and J by 8 bases, with 10 bases between them. For the CDR3, the DNA is TGTGCCAGCGCGTATCTGGATTCACCCCTCCACTTT. Its translation is CASAYLDSPLHF.

This sequence joins TRBV5-1 and TRBJ2-1, with 12 bases fitting TRBD2. CDR1 is SGHRS, CDR2 YFSETQ, per germline. J gave up 4 bases and V 5 bases, and 4 bases lay outside the gene matches. The CDR3 loop spans 15 amino acids. Here the CDR3 DNA reads TGCGCCAGCAGACCCCTAGCGGGGGGGTACAATGAGCAGTTCTTC. Its protein is CASRPLAGGYNEQFF.

The chain combines TRBV15 with TRBJ1-2; 9 bases match TRBD1. V lost 5 bases to trimming and J lost 2 bases; unmatched junction nucleotides: 3. There are 14 residues in the CDR3. Germline CDR1 is LNHNV and CDR2 is YYDKDF (reference sequence). In DNA, the CDR3 is TGTGCCACCAGCGGGACAGGGAACAACTATGGCTACACCTTC. Protein sequence: CATSGTGNNYGYTF. The variable domain in full, with the rest retrieved from reference TRBV15 and TRBJ1-2, is DAMVIQNPRYQVTQFGKPVTLSCSQTLNHNVMYWYQQKSSQAPKLLFHYYDKDFNNEADTPDNFQSRRPNTSFCFLDIRSPGLGDTAMYLCATSGTGNNYGYTFGSGTRLTVV.